This entry features one T cell receptor beta chain sequence. Its specificity is unknown. The junction departs from germline at one end; a sequencing error may be responsible. The sample originates from a study of tumor-infiltrating lymphocytes in primary liver carcinoma. Findings and limits, study-wide: Tumor region pairs outstripped tumor-adjacent and tumor-blood pairs in overlap.

Total RNA amounting to around 540 ng was the source from which TCR beta cDNA was made with a constant-region primer. Construction of TCR beta libraries relied on three successive nested multiplex PCR rounds employing slightly modified ARM-PCR. The first two PCR rounds used TRBV1-TRBV30 forward primers with a C-beta reverse primer, approximately 11 cycles each. TCRdb re-called the multiplex PCR reads with MiXCR, one entry per CDR3 protein. The repertoire holds tens of thousands of distinct CDR3 sequences, with 78% as singletons. RNA and DNA were co-extracted from around 20-30 mg of unsorted bulk tissue. The germline gives CDR1 SGHKS, CDR2 YYEKEE (reference sequence). The CDR3 has 16 amino acids.

The genes are TRBV5-5 and TRBJ1-2, with D uncertain. Material: liver tumor tissue from sampling region 3. Subset specified: tumor region T3, left-lateral pole. The origin of this receptor is a man aged 35-49 years with primary liver carcinoma and hepatitis B virus infection. CDR3 DNA: TGTGCCAACAGCCTTCGACCGGCTACTGGAATATTTGGCTACACCTTC. It translates to CANSLRPATGIFGYTF.